This TCR beta chain came from a study of blood T cell repertoires in COVID-19 (dated by TCRdb to between 2020 and 2021). In the study overall: The collaborator samples originated in the United States, Italy and Spain and spanned the acute and convalescent phases of COVID-19. The repertoires were released in a freely available public database meant as a resource for research on the immune response to SARS-CoV-2. The material from the prospective study consisted of cDNA or gDNA derived from T cells, B-cell-depleted T cells, or PBMCs. The dataset comprised deeply sampled blood TCRbeta repertoires from subjects exposed to, actively infected with, or recovered from COVID-19. Where available, HLA class I and class II types were taken from metadata supplied by the sample provider and were not determined by assay-based typing. Sample metadata almost always included a de-identified subject ID, COVID-19 status, age in years and sex. Samples came from the ongoing ImmuneRACE study (first 160 participants) plus 1,254 subjects from 6 global collaborators. What the research found in general, with its limitations: How much clinical and demographic metadata was included differed by source and by participant, and the metadata was provided uncurated.

The immunoSEQ Assay, a bias-controlled multiplex PCR, was used to amplify TCRbeta CDR3 regions from genomic DNA. Per the authors' processing: Within the assay, amplification of reference gene primers was used to estimate how many nucleated cells each sample contained. To quantify the absolute abundance of each unique TCRbeta CDR3 rearrangement, sequence reads were collapsed and filtered. Productive Simpson clonality was computed per sample as the square root of Simpson's diversity index over productive rearrangements. Held by TCRdb, this immuneACCESS table contains in-frame sequences only and omits some clones. Under half of the omission traces to an unresolved V gene where checked; the cause of the rest is unknown. V and J calls and clone size are given by that table; D and trimming were obtained from the DNA. For this sample there are some 110,000 clones; around nine tenths appear just once. Jointly, the top ten make up 4.5% of the sample.

The collaborating institutions used their own protocols to collect whole blood in K2EDTA tubes. Collaborator samples were shipped for TCRbeta analysis as frozen whole blood, isolated PBMCs, or DNA extracted from either sample type. On this clone: Its antigen is not yet known. No quality values exist for individual bases; no much larger clone is one base distant.

For CDR1 and CDR2, the germline V gene lists LGHNT and FRNRAP. Unmatched junction bases come to 8, with V trimmed by 2 bases and J by 4 bases. From the cysteine through the phenylalanine, the CDR3 covers 16 amino acids. Kept here is only the CDR3 DNA, which spans 48 bases and is read in frame from base 1. The rearranged segments are TRBV12-5 and TRBJ2-1, with 7 middle bases fitting TRBD1. The TCR sequence derives from a man between 40 and 49 years old with acute or convalescent COVID-19. What was sequenced was peripheral blood. CDR3 region: CASGLSPGQEYNEQFF. DNA sequence: TGTGCTAGTGGTTTGTCACCAGGACAGGAGTACAATGAGCAGTTCTTC. When the CDR3 is completed using the reference TRBV12-5 and TRBJ2-1 genes on either side, the full variable domain is DARVTQTPRHKVTEMGQEVTMRCQPILGHNTVFWYRQTMMQGLELLAYFRNRAPLDDSGMPKDRFSAEMPDATLATLKIQPSEPRDSAVYFCASGLSPGQEYNEQFFGPGTRLTVL.